The rows below give T cell receptor beta chains drawn from one sample of a study of radiotherapy plus CTLA-4 blockade in lung cancer. TCRdb's table, derived via immunoSEQ multiplex PCR, lists solely in-frame clones and lacks some. The data show tens of thousands of clones, approximately 86% seen once. Sample: peripheral blood, taken from a patient treated with radiotherapy plus ipilimumab. These receptors all come from a human donor with non-small cell lung cancer whose response to radiotherapy plus ipilimumab could not be evaluated. CDR3s include the opening cysteine and the closing phenylalanine or tryptophan. Fields, in order: V gene, D gene, clone size, J gene, CDR3 DNA, CDR3 protein. D genes are given only for firm matches. Clone size is stated in some rows and not others, as once, few, many or a class when expanded.

V gene: TRBV29-1; D gene: -; clone size: -; J gene: TRBJ2-7; CDR3 DNA: TGCAGCCGGGGAGGGGGGACCTACGAGCAGTACTTC; CDR3 protein: CSRGGGTYEQYF
V gene: TRBV12-5; D gene: TRBD2; clone size: few; J gene: TRBJ2-5; CDR3 DNA: TGTGCTAGTGGAGGGGAGGGAACCCAAGAGACCCAGTACTTC; CDR3 protein: CASGGEGTQETQYF
V gene: TRBV29-1; D gene: TRBD1; clone size: -; J gene: TRBJ1-1; CDR3 DNA: TGCAGCGTTGAGACAGGGGGAGGCACTGAAGCTTTCTTT; CDR3 protein: CSVETGGGTEAFF
V gene: TRBV5-1; D gene: -; clone size: -; J gene: TRBJ2-5; CDR3 DNA: TGCGCCAGCAGCTTGGGGAGTCTCCGACGAGAGACCCAGTACTTC; CDR3 protein: CASSLGSLRRETQYF
V gene: TRBV7-3; D gene: -; clone size: -; J gene: TRBJ2-5; CDR3 DNA: TGTGCCAGCAGCTTAGACCAGGCCCAGACCCAGTACTTC; CDR3 protein: CASSLDQAQTQYF
V gene: TRBV4-1; D gene: -; clone size: -; J gene: TRBJ2-6; CDR3 DNA: TGCGCCAGCAGCCGTGGGGCCTCCAGGGCAACTGGGGCCAACGTCCTGACTTTC; CDR3 protein: CASSRGASRATGANVLTF
V gene: TRBV2; D gene: -; clone size: -; J gene: TRBJ2-3; CDR3 DNA: TGTGCCAGCAGAACAGGGTTAGGCACAGATACGCAGTATTTT; CDR3 protein: CASRTGLGTDTQYF
V gene: TRBV4-1; D gene: TRBD1; clone size: -; J gene: TRBJ2-3; CDR3 DNA: TGCGCCAGCAGCCAAGATCCCTCGAGGACAGGCCCCACGGCAGATACGCAGTATTTT; CDR3 protein: CASSQDPSRTGPTADTQYF
V gene: TRBV5-5; D gene: -; clone size: -; J gene: TRBJ1-5; CDR3 DNA: TGTGCCAGCAGCTTGGATTGGTCTGAGGGTCAGCCCCAGCATTTT; CDR3 protein: CASSLDWSEGQPQHF
V gene: TRBV7-9; D gene: -; clone size: -; J gene: TRBJ2-5; CDR3 DNA: TGTGCCAGCAGCCCAGGGGTACAGTACCAAGAGACCCAGTACTTC; CDR3 protein: CASSPGVQYQETQYF
V gene: TRBV21-1; D gene: -; clone size: -; J gene: TRBJ2-7; CDR3 DNA: TGTGCCAGCAGCAATAAGGCAGGACAGAATTCCTACGAGCAGTACTTC; CDR3 protein: CASSNKAGQNSYEQYF
V gene: TRBV18; D gene: -; clone size: -; J gene: TRBJ2-7; CDR3 DNA: TGTGCCAGCTCACCACCTGGGTTCGAGGGTGGCGAGCAGTACTTC; CDR3 protein: CASSPPGFEGGEQYF
V gene: TRBV7-9; D gene: TRBD2; clone size: -; J gene: TRBJ2-3; CDR3 DNA: TGTGCCAGCAGCTTATCCCTGGCGCTAGCGGGATCTGATACGCAGTATTTT; CDR3 protein: CASSLSLALAGSDTQYF
V gene: TRBV19; D gene: -; clone size: -; J gene: TRBJ1-5; CDR3 DNA: TGTGCCAGTAGCCTGGGGGCGTGGGGCTACAATCAGCCCCAGCATTTT; CDR3 protein: CASSLGAWGYNQPQHF
V gene: TRBV5-1; D gene: -; clone size: -; J gene: TRBJ2-7; CDR3 DNA: TGCGCCAGCAGCTCCCGGGAGTTAAGAGCTAGCGTCCACGAGCAGTACTTC; CDR3 protein: CASSSRELRASVHEQYF
V gene: TRBV5-1; D gene: TRBD1; clone size: -; J gene: TRBJ2-7; CDR3 DNA: TGCGCCAGCAGCCCAAGCAGGGGGTGGTCCGAGCAGTACTTC; CDR3 protein: CASSPSRGWSEQYF
V gene: TRBV7-2; D gene: -; clone size: -; J gene: TRBJ2-5; CDR3 DNA: TGTGCCAGCAGCGATCGCAGCCCCTTCGGGGTAAAGACCCAGTACTTC; CDR3 protein: CASSDRSPFGVKTQYF
V gene: TRBV2; D gene: -; clone size: -; J gene: TRBJ1-5; CDR3 DNA: TGTGCCAGCCGGGCCGGAGGGAACGTATTTCAGCCCCAGCATTTT; CDR3 protein: CASRAGGNVFQPQHF
V gene: TRBV7-2; D gene: -; clone size: -; J gene: TRBJ2-5; CDR3 DNA: TGTGCCAGCAGCTCAGCCCAGGCGACGGAGACCCAGTACTTC; CDR3 protein: CASSSAQATETQYF
V gene: TRBV28; D gene: -; clone size: -; J gene: TRBJ1-1; CDR3 DNA: TGTGCCAGCAGGACAGCGAACACTGAAGCTTTCTTT; CDR3 protein: CASRTANTEAFF
V gene: TRBV6-6; D gene: -; clone size: few; J gene: TRBJ2-1; CDR3 DNA: TGTGCCAGCAGTTATAGGGGCAATGAGCAGTTCTTC; CDR3 protein: CASSYRGNEQFF
V gene: TRBV6-6; D gene: -; clone size: -; J gene: TRBJ2-1; CDR3 DNA: TGTGCCGGCAGTTATGGCGGGAAAATAGGTGAGCAGTTCTTC; CDR3 protein: CAGSYGGKIGEQFF
V gene: TRBV11-3; D gene: -; clone size: -; J gene: TRBJ2-7; CDR3 DNA: TGTGCCAGCAGCTTAGATAGTACGGTCTCCTACGAGCAGTACTTC; CDR3 protein: CASSLDSTVSYEQYF
V gene: TRBV28; D gene: TRBD1; clone size: -; J gene: TRBJ2-5; CDR3 DNA: TGTGCCAGCAGCTGGGGACAGCAAGAGACCCAGTACTTC; CDR3 protein: CASSWGQQETQYF
V gene: TRBV29-1; D gene: TRBD1; clone size: -; J gene: TRBJ2-2; CDR3 DNA: TGCAGCGCCACCGGGACAGTCACCGGGGAGCTGTTTTTT; CDR3 protein: CSATGTVTGELFF
V gene: TRBV6-6; D gene: -; clone size: few; J gene: TRBJ2-5; CDR3 DNA: TGTGCCACTTTATTACGTGCGGCGGGAGAGACCCAGTACTTC; CDR3 protein: CATLLRAAGETQYF
V gene: TRBV7-2; D gene: TRBD1; clone size: -; J gene: TRBJ1-5; CDR3 DNA: TGTGCCAGCAGCCAGGACAGGGGGCCTAGGCAGCCCCAGCATTTT; CDR3 protein: CASSQDRGPRQPQHF
V gene: TRBV4-1; D gene: TRBD2; clone size: -; J gene: TRBJ2-7; CDR3 DNA: TGCGCCAGCAGCCAGGTGACTAGCGGTTACTCCTACGAGCAGTACTTC; CDR3 protein: CASSQVTSGYSYEQYF
V gene: TRBV5-5; D gene: TRBD1; clone size: -; J gene: TRBJ2-1; CDR3 DNA: TGTGCCACGGCCCAACAGGGGAGCTCCTACAATGAGCAGTTCTTC; CDR3 protein: CATAQQGSSYNEQFF
V gene: TRBV4-1; D gene: -; clone size: medium-sized; J gene: TRBJ1-5; CDR3 DNA: TGCGCCAGCAGCTCGGCGGGGAATCAGCCCCAGCATTTT; CDR3 protein: CASSSAGNQPQHF
V gene: TRBV27; D gene: TRBD2; clone size: -; J gene: TRBJ2-7; CDR3 DNA: TGTGCCAGCCGGGGGCGGGGGGCCCACGAGCAGTACTTC; CDR3 protein: CASRGRGAHEQYF
V gene: TRBV6-1; D gene: -; clone size: -; J gene: TRBJ2-5; CDR3 DNA: TGTGCCAGCAGTGAAATCCGGGTCCGAGAGACCCAGTACTTC; CDR3 protein: CASSEIRVRETQYF
V gene: TRBV7-9; D gene: TRBD2; clone size: -; J gene: TRBJ2-1; CDR3 DNA: TGTGCCAGCGGAATAGCGGGAGTTTCCTACAATGAGCAGTTCTTC; CDR3 protein: CASGIAGVSYNEQFF
V gene: TRBV2; D gene: -; clone size: -; J gene: TRBJ2-3; CDR3 DNA: TGTGCCAGCAGTGAAAGACTGAAAAGCACAGATACGCAGTATTTT; CDR3 protein: CASSERLKSTDTQYF
V gene: TRBV19; D gene: -; clone size: -; J gene: TRBJ1-5; CDR3 DNA: TGTGCCAGTACAGGGTCTGGCAATCAGCCCCAGCATTTT; CDR3 protein: CASTGSGNQPQHF
V gene: TRBV2; D gene: -; clone size: -; J gene: TRBJ2-3; CDR3 DNA: TGTGCCAGCAGTGAAATGTGGGTCACAGATACGCAGTACTTT; CDR3 protein: CASSEMWVTDTQYF
V gene: TRBV19; D gene: -; clone size: -; J gene: TRBJ2-7; CDR3 DNA: TGTGCCGCATATCTATACAGGGATTATTGCCAGTACTTC; CDR3 protein: CAAYLYRDYCQYF
V gene: TRBV9; D gene: -; clone size: -; J gene: TRBJ1-2; CDR3 DNA: TGTGCCAGCAGCCTAGGCCAGAGTGGGGCTCTGTATGGCTACACCTTC; CDR3 protein: CASSLGQSGALYGYTF
V gene: TRBV2; D gene: TRBD1; clone size: -; J gene: TRBJ1-6; CDR3 DNA: TGTGCCAGCTCTGGCAGGGGGGTATCACCCCTCCACTTT; CDR3 protein: CASSGRGVSPLHF
V gene: TRBV7-8; D gene: -; clone size: -; J gene: TRBJ2-4; CDR3 DNA: TGTGCCAGCAGCCCACTAGGGGGGGGAGGAAACATTCAGTACTTC; CDR3 protein: CASSPLGGGGNIQYF
V gene: TRBV5-6; D gene: -; clone size: -; J gene: TRBJ1-2; CDR3 DNA: TGTGCCAGCAGCTTGGACAGGAACTATGGCTACACCTTC; CDR3 protein: CASSLDRNYGYTF
V gene: TRBV7-2; D gene: -; clone size: -; J gene: TRBJ1-4; CDR3 DNA: TGTGCCAGCAGCCTAACGGTCGCGGCTAATGAAAAACTGTTTTTT; CDR3 protein: CASSLTVAANEKLFF
V gene: TRBV27; D gene: -; clone size: -; J gene: TRBJ2-1; CDR3 DNA: TGTGCCAGCAGCCGGGGAGACAGGTCGTGGGAGCAGTTCTTC; CDR3 protein: CASSRGDRSWEQFF
V gene: TRBV21-1; D gene: -; clone size: -; J gene: TRBJ2-3; CDR3 DNA: TGTGCCAGCAGCAAAGCGCGGCTAGCGCTAGGGCAGTATTTT; CDR3 protein: CASSKARLALGQYF
V gene: TRBV27; D gene: -; clone size: -; J gene: TRBJ2-1; CDR3 DNA: TGTGCCAGCAGTTCGGAGGACAGCTCCTACAATGAGCAGTTCTTC; CDR3 protein: CASSSEDSSYNEQFF
V gene: TRBV21-1; D gene: -; clone size: -; J gene: TRBJ1-5; CDR3 DNA: TGTGCCAGCAGCAAAGTGCGGACAGGGAGGATATGTCAGCCCCAGCATTTT; CDR3 protein: CASSKVRTGRICQPQHF
V gene: TRBV6-1; D gene: -; clone size: -; J gene: TRBJ1-5; CDR3 DNA: TGTGCCAGCAGCAACCGGGACAACAATCAGCCCCAGCATTTT; CDR3 protein: CASSNRDNNQPQHF
V gene: TRBV19; D gene: -; clone size: once; J gene: TRBJ2-5; CDR3 DNA: TGTGCCAGTAGTTTACTGGAGACAGAGACCCAGTACTTC; CDR3 protein: CASSLLETETQYF
V gene: TRBV28; D gene: TRBD2; clone size: -; J gene: TRBJ2-1; CDR3 DNA: TGTGCCAGCAGTTTCTCTGGCGGGAGATCCTACAATGAGCAGTTCTTC; CDR3 protein: CASSFSGGRSYNEQFF
V gene: TRBV5-1; D gene: TRBD2; clone size: once; J gene: TRBJ2-3; CDR3 DNA: TGCGCCAGCAGCTTGGGTGGGGGGGTGACAGATACGCAGTATTTT; CDR3 protein: CASSLGGGVTDTQYF
V gene: TRBV29-1; D gene: -; clone size: -; J gene: TRBJ2-1; CDR3 DNA: TGCAGCGTTGAAGGTGTTGCGGGCTGGGAGCAGTTCTTC; CDR3 protein: CSVEGVAGWEQFF
V gene: TRBV4-2; D gene: -; clone size: -; J gene: TRBJ2-2; CDR3 DNA: TGTGCCAGCAGCCCCGAAGGCGGAACCAGGGAGCTGTTTTTT; CDR3 protein: CASSPEGGTRELFF
V gene: TRBV10-3; D gene: TRBD1; clone size: -; J gene: TRBJ1-2; CDR3 DNA: TGTGCCGCACAACAGGGGGCTGGAGGCTACACCTTC; CDR3 protein: CAAQQGAGGYTF
V gene: TRBV9; D gene: -; clone size: -; J gene: TRBJ2-1; CDR3 DNA: TGTGCCAGCAGCGTAGATCCTAGCATAGGTGAGCAGTTCTTC; CDR3 protein: CASSVDPSIGEQFF
V gene: TRBV6-5; D gene: -; clone size: -; J gene: TRBJ1-1; CDR3 DNA: TGTGCCAGCATTTTACCCCGGGGGGCGGTCACTGAAGCTTTCTTT; CDR3 protein: CASILPRGAVTEAFF
V gene: TRBV5-4; D gene: -; clone size: -; J gene: TRBJ1-2; CDR3 DNA: TGTGCCAGCAGCTTGGAGTACGGTGGCTACACCTTC; CDR3 protein: CASSLEYGGYTF